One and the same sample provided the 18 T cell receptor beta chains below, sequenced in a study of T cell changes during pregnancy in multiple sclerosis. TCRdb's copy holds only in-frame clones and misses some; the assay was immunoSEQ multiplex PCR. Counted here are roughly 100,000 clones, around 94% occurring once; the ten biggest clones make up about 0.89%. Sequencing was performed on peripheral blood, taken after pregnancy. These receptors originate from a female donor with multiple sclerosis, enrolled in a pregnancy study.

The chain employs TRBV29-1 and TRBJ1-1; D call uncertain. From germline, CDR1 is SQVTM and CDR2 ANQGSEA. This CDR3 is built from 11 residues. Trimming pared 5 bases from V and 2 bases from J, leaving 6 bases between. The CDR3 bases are TGCAGCGTTAACAGAAACACTGAAGCTTTCTTT. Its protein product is CSVNRNTEAFF.

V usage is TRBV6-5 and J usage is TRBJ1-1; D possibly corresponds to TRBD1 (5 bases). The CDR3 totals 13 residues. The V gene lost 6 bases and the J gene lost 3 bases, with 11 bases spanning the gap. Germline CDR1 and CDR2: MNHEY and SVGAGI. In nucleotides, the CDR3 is TGTGCCAGCAGCGACAGAACAGACACTGAAGCTTTCTTT. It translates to CASSDRTDTEAFF.

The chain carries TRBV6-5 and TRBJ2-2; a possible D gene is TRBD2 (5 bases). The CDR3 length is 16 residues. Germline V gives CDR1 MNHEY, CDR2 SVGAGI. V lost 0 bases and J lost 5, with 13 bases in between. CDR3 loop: CASSYSARVQTGELFF. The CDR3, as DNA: TGTGCCAGCAGTTACTCAGCGAGGGTACAAACCGGGGAGCTGTTTTTT.

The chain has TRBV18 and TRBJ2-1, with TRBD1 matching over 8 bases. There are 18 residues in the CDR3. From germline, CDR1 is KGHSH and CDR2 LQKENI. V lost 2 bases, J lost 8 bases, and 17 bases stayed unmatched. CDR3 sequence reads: CASSPAGGALSPDDEQFF. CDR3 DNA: TGTGCCAGCTCACCAGCAGGGGGCGCGTTATCCCCAGACGATGAGCAGTTCTTC.

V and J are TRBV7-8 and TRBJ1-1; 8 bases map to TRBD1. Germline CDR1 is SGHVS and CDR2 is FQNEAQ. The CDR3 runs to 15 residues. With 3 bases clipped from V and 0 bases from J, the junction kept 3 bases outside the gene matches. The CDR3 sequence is CASSFQGALNTEAFF. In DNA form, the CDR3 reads TGTGCCAGCAGCTTCCAGGGGGCCTTGAACACTGAAGCTTTCTTT.

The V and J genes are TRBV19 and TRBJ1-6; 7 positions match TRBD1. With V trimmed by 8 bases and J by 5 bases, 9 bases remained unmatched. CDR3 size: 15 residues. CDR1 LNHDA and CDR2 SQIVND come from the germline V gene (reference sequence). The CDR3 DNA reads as TGTGCCAGTTCGATGGAGGGGGCAAATAATTCACCCCTCCACTTT. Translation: CASSMEGANNSPLHF.

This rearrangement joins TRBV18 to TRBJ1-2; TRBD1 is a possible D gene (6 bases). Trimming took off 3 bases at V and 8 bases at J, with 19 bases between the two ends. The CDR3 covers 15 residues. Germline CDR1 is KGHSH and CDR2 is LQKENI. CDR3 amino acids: CASSPPPTGIGGYTF. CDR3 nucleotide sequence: TGTGCCAGCTCACCTCCTCCAACAGGGATAGGCGGCTACACCTTC.

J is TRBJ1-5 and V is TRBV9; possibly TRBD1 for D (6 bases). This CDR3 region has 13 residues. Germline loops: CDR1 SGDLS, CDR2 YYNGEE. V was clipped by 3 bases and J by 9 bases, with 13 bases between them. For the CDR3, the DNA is TGTGCCAGCAGCGCGAAACAGGGTCCGCCCCAGCATTTT. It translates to CASSAKQGPPQHF.

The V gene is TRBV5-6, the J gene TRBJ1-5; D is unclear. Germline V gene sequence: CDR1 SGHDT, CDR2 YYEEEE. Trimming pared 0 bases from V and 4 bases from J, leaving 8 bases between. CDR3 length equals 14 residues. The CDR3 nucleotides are TGTGCCAGCAGCTTGGGAAGCGCTAATCAGCCCCAGCATTTT. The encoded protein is CASSLGSANQPQHF.

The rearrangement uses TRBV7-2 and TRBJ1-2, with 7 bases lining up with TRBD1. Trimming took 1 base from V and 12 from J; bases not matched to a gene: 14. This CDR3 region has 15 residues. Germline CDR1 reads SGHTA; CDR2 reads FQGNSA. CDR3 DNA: TGTGCCAGCAGCTTAGTCTGGGACAGCACCACCTTGGACACCTTC. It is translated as CASSLVWDSTTLDTF.

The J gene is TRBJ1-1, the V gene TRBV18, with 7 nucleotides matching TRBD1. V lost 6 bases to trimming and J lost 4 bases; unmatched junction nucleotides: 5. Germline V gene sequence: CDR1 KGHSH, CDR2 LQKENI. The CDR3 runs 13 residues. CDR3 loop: CASSDRVGTEAFF. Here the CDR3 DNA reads TGTGCCAGCTCCGACAGGGTGGGCACTGAAGCTTTCTTT.

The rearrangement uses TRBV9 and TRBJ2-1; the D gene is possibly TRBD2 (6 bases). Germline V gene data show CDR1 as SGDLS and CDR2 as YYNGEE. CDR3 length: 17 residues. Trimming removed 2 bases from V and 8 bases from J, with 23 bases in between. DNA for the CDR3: TGTGCCAGCAGCGTCCCCCGGAGGGGCGGGATTTTAGATGAGCAGTTCTTC. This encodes CASSVPRRGGILDEQFF.

The CDR3 coding sequence is TGTGCCAGCAGCTCCACCCAACTAGCGGGGGGTACATACAATGAGCAGTTCTTC. Its translation: CASSSTQLAGGTYNEQFF. The rearrangement uses TRBV11-2 and TRBJ2-1; TRBD2 aligns across 12 bases. This CDR3 is 18 amino acids long. With V trimmed by 4 bases and J by 4 bases, 11 bases remained unmatched. The germline V gene has CDR1 SGHAT and CDR2 FQNNGV.

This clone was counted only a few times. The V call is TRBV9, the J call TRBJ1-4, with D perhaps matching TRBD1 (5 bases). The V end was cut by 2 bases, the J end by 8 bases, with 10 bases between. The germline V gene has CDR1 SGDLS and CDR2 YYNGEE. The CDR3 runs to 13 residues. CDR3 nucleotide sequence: TGTGCCAGCAGCGTGGAACCAGGGGAAAAACTGTTTTTT. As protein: CASSVEPGEKLFF.

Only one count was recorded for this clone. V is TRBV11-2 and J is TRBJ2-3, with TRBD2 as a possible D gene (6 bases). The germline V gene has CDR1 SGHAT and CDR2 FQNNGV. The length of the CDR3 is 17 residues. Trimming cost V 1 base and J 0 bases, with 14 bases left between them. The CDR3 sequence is CASSLGSGGYSTDTQYF. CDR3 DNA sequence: TGTGCCAGCAGCTTAGGCAGCGGAGGGTATAGCACAGATACGCAGTATTTT.

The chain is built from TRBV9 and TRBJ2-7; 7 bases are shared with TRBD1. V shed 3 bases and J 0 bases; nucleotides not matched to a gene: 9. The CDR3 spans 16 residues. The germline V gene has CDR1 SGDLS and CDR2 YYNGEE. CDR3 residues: CASSGGLTGFSYEQYF. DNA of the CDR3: TGTGCCAGCAGCGGGGGATTGACAGGGTTCTCCTACGAGCAGTACTTC. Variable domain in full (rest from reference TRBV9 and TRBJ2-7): DSGVTQTPKHLITATGQRVTLRCSPRSGDLSVYWYQQSLDQGLQFLIQYYNGEERAKGNILERFSAQQFPDLHSELNLSSLELGDSALYFCASSGGLTGFSYEQYFGPGTRLTVT.

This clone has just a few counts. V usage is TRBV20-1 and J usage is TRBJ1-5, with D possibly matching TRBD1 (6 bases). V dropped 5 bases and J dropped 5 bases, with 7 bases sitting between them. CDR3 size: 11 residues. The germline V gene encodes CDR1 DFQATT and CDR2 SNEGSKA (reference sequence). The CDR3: CSAAGDQPQHF. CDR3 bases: TGCAGTGCTGCAGGGGATCAGCCCCAGCATTTT.

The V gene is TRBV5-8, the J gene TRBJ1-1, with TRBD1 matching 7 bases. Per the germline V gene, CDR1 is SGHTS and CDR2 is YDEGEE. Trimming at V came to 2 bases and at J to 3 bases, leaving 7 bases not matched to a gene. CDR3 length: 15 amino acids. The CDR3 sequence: CASSFYRGSHTEAFF. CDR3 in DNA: TGTGCCAGCAGCTTCTACAGGGGAAGCCACACTGAAGCTTTCTTT.